The present T cell receptor (beta chain) was sequenced within a study of graft-versus-host responses after intestinal transplantation. Study summary: Recipients were all induced with anti-thymocyte globulin, then given tacrolimus and steroids for around three years. Study observations and caveats: GvH clones occurred in recipient marrow; some first appeared in ileum or blood.

With regard to this clone: What it binds is not known.

The assay was immunoSEQ multiplex PCR, and TCRdb's table has in-frame clones only and misses some. The sample records 8,000 or so clones, 93% being singletons. Germline V CDR1 and CDR2: SGHRS, YFSETQ. The CDR3 loop spans 15 amino acids. Deletions cut 0 bases from V and 2 bases from J, with 12 bases between. The TCR originated in a human patient who received an intestinal transplant, so some T cells may come from the graft donor. The V call is TRBV5-1, the J call TRBJ2-7, with a tentative D call TRBD1 (5 bases). This specimen was PBMCs, taken 11 days after intestinal transplantation. The CDR3 DNA reads TGCGCCAGCAGCTTGGTGGGGCGGACCGCCTACGAGCAGTACTTC. Encoded protein: CASSLVGRTAYEQYF.